These T cell receptor beta chains were read from a single sample in a study of vaccination and CD4 T cells after COVID-19. No antigens are known for them. Each CDR3 protein gets one entry after TCRdb re-called the PCR reads with MiXCR. The sample holds over 15,000 distinct CDR3 sequences, 55% to 60% seen once. The material was CD4+ T cells from blood, cultured in vitro, obtained after SARS-CoV-2 vaccination. The receptors here all came from a human donor who had recovered from COVID-19. Both conserved end residues are part of each CDR3. D genes are given only for firm matches. Expanded clones get a size class; other rows say once, few or many, or leave the size out.

14 | . | TRBJ2-1 | TRBV20-1 | . | TGCAGTGCTGAGGGGGGGACCTTCTACAATGAGCAGTTCTTC | CSAEGGTFYNEQFF
18 | TRBD2 | TRBJ2-2 | TRBV7-2 | . | TGTGCCAGCAGCCGACTAGCGGGGGTAGTAGGGATCACCGGGGAGCTGTTTTTT | CASSRLAGVVGITGELFF
14 | TRBD1 | TRBJ2-7 | TRBV5-1 | . | TGCGCCAGCAGCAAAACGACAGGGGCCTACGAGCAGTACTTC | CASSKTTGAYEQYF
16 | . | TRBJ1-2 | TRBV5-4 | . | TGTGCCAGCAGCTTGGGAGACCCGAGGGGATTGAATGGCTACACCTTC | CASSLGDPRGLNGYTF
12 | . | TRBJ1-2 | TRBV20-1 | few | TGCAGTGCTAGAGAAGGGGCGGGCGGCTACACCTTC | CSAREGAGGYTF
13 | TRBD2 | TRBJ2-2 | TRBV29-1 | . | TGCAGCGTTGCCGAGGGAGGGACCGGGGAGCTGTTTTTT | CSVAEGGTGELFF
15 | . | TRBJ2-3 | TRBV28 | . | TGTGCCAGCAGTTTCGGACGGCCCCCCGGAGATACGCAGTATTTT | CASSFGRPPGDTQYF
14 | TRBD1 | TRBJ1-1 | TRBV3-1 | . | TGTGCCAGCAGCCAAGGGACAGGGGGCTTTGAAGCTTTCTTT | CASSQGTGGFEAFF
16 | TRBD2 | TRBJ2-1 | TRBV6-2/TRBV6-3 | . | TGTGCCAGCAGTTACCCGACTAGCGGGAGCTACAATGAGCAGTTCTTC | CASSYPTSGSYNEQFF
14 | TRBD1 | TRBJ2-1 | TRBV20-1 | . | TGCAGTGCTAGAGGACAGGGGGCTAGGAATGAGCAGTTCTTC | CSARGQGARNEQFF
15 | . | TRBJ1-1 | TRBV19 | few | TGTGCCAGTAGTGTAGGACCCGGCGGCGACACTGAAGCTTTCTTT | CASSVGPGGDTEAFF
13 | . | TRBJ2-2 | TRBV7-6 | . | TGTGCCAGCAGCCCGACTTTTACCGGGGAGCTGTTTTTT | CASSPTFTGELFF
14 | . | TRBJ2-7 | TRBV15 | . | TGTGCCACCAGCAGGTCAGGGGCTACCTACGAGCAGTACTTC | CATSRSGATYEQYF
20 | TRBD1 | TRBJ1-2 | TRBV20-1 | . | TGCAGTGCAAGGGCTATTACGGGCGGAGCCTTAACAGGGGTTCTGGGCGGCTACACCTTC | CSARAITGGALTGVLGGYTF
17 | TRBD1 | TRBJ2-5 | TRBV20-1 | . | TGCAGTGCTAGAGATCTCCGCGGGACAGGGATAAAAGAGACCCAGTACTTC | CSARDLRGTGIKETQYF
15 | . | TRBJ1-2 | TRBV4-1 | once | TGCGCCAGCAGCCAAAGATCAAGGGACCCGGGGGGCTACACCTTC | CASSQRSRDPGGYTF
15 | . | TRBJ1-1 | TRBV20-1 | few | TGCAGTGCTAGAGACCCCAGGGGTGTGAACACTGAAGCTTTCTTT | CSARDPRGVNTEAFF
13 | TRBD1 | TRBJ2-5 | TRBV7-3 | once | TGTGCCAGCAGCCGGGGACAGGGGGAGACCCAGTACTTC | CASSRGQGETQYF
14 | . | TRBJ2-1 | TRBV10-1 | . | TGCGCCAGCAGTGGTACAGGGTCGTATAGTGAGCAGTTCTTC | CASSGTGSYSEQFF
13 | . | TRBJ1-5 | TRBV27 | few | TGTGCCAGCGCTTTCCAAGGGGGTCAGCCCCAGCATTTT | CASAFQGGQPQHF
13 | TRBD1 | TRBJ1-5 | TRBV19 | few | TGTGCCAGTAGCGGGACAGGCGATCAGCCCCAGCATTTT | CASSGTGDQPQHF
11 | . | TRBJ1-2 | TRBV20-1 | few | TGCAGTGCTAGAAGCGGGGGTTTTTACACCTTC | CSARSGGFYTF
14 | . | TRBJ1-2 | TRBV25-1 | . | TGTGCCAGCAGTGAATATCGACAACCCTATGGCTACACCTTC | CASSEYRQPYGYTF
17 | TRBD1 | TRBJ1-1 | TRBV30 | few | TGTGCCTGGAGTACGACAGGGGGCTCGATAGGGGACACTGAAGCTTTCTTT | CAWSTTGGSIGDTEAFF
14 | . | TRBJ1-1 | TRBV20-1 | . | TGCAGTGCCCCACGAGGGGAGATGAACACTGAAGCTTTCTTT | CSAPRGEMNTEAFF
16 | TRBD2 | TRBJ2-3 | TRBV7-2 | once | TGTGCCAGCAGCTCGAGGCGGGAGGCCCGGACAGATACGCAGTATTTT | CASSSRREARTDTQYF
15 | . | TRBJ1-3 | TRBV5-5 | . | TGTGCCAGCAGCTTGGCCTTGGGGACTGGAAACACCATATATTTT | CASSLALGTGNTIYF
15 | . | TRBJ2-3 | TRBV7-8 | few | TGTGCCAGCAGCTTAGCGGGGGGCGTCACAGATACGCAGTATTTT | CASSLAGGVTDTQYF
13 | . | TRBJ1-6 | TRBV2 | . | TGTGCCAGCAGAGGCTTGGATAATTCACCCCTCCACTTT | CASRGLDNSPLHF
12 | . | TRBJ2-4 | TRBV5-4 | few | TGTGCCAGCAGCTTGCCCAAAAACATTCAGTACTTC | CASSLPKNIQYF
16 | TRBD2 | TRBJ2-3 | TRBV15 | . | TGTGCCACCAGCAGAGGGGCTAGCGGGAATACAGATACGCAGTATTTT | CATSRGASGNTDTQYF
15 | . | TRBJ2-2 | TRBV7-3 | . | . | CASSFGPGGSGELFF
11 | . | TRBJ1-2 | TRBV10-1 | . | TGCGCCATCCACGGACAGCGTGGCTACACCTTC | CAIHGQRGYTF
14 | . | TRBJ1-2 | TRBV19 | . | TGTGCCAGTAGAGCCGGGACCGCTAACTATGGCTACACCTTC | CASRAGTANYGYTF
14 | TRBD2 | TRBJ2-3 | TRBV20-1 | few | TGCAGTGCCCCGCCTAGCGGAACCACAGATACGCAGTATTTT | CSAPPSGTTDTQYF
14 | TRBD1 | TRBJ1-1 | TRBV28 | . | TGTGCCAGCAGTCCCAGCCTAGGAGACAGGGCGGCTTTCTTT | CASSPSLGDRAAFF
14 | . | TRBJ2-3 | TRBV2 | few | TGTGCCAGCAGTGACACGGGATCCACAGATACGCAGTATTTT | CASSDTGSTDTQYF
17 | . | TRBJ2-3 | TRBV7-6 | . | TGTGCCAGCAGCTTAGGGGCAGGGGCAGGGAGCACAGATACGCAGTATTTT | CASSLGAGAGSTDTQYF
17 | . | TRBJ2-3 | TRBV5-4 | . | TGTGCCAGCAGCTTCGAACTCGCCAAGGGGGGGTCAGATACGCAGTATTTT | CASSFELAKGGSDTQYF
11 | . | TRBJ1-2 | TRBV7-2 | . | TGTGCCAGCAGCCAGGTTGGTGGCTACACCTTC | CASSQVGGYTF
14 | . | TRBJ1-5 | TRBV20-1 | few | TGCAGTGCCAGCGGAGGAGGGAGCAATCAGCCCCAGCATTTT | CSASGGGSNQPQHF
15 | . | TRBJ2-3 | TRBV11-3 | . | TGTGCCAGCAGCTTATTGTCAGGGCGAGGGGATACGCAGTATTTT | CASSLLSGRGDTQYF
13 | . | TRBJ2-7 | TRBV7-2 | . | TGTGCCAGCAGCCCCACCCTGTGGGGCGAGCAGTACTTC | CASSPTLWGEQYF
18 | TRBD2 | TRBJ2-3 | TRBV7-7 | few | TGTGCCAGCAGCCCTCAACCGGGACTAGCGGGGCTCACAGATACGCAGTATTTT | CASSPQPGLAGLTDTQYF
14 | . | TRBJ2-3 | TRBV4-1 | . | TGCGCCAGCAGCGCGCGTCATCAGGGAGATACGCAGTATTTT | CASSARHQGDTQYF
13 | . | TRBJ2-7 | TRBV7-3 | few | TGTGCCAGCAGCGAACGGAAAGGGGGCGAGCAGTACTTC | CASSERKGGEQYF
13 | . | TRBJ1-1 | TRBV5-1 | . | TGCGCCAGCAGCTTCGGGGGGAACACTGAAGCTTTCTTT | CASSFGGNTEAFF
15 | . | TRBJ1-2 | TRBV5-1 | . | TGCGCCAGCAGCTTGGAAGTAGGATCAATGGATGGCTACACCTTC | CASSLEVGSMDGYTF
14 | . | TRBJ2-3 | TRBV24-1 | few | TGTGCCACCAGTGATTCGAGATCCACAGATACGCAGTATTTT | CATSDSRSTDTQYF